The 2 T cell receptor beta chains listed next were all sequenced from one sample in a study of shared T cell receptors in the human thymus. Profiling relied on immunoSEQ multiplex PCR, and the TCRdb table lists in-frame clones only, not all of them. The data show about 380,000 clones, more than 85% seen once. The sequenced sample was thymocytes. These receptor sequences come from a human donor.

The J gene is TRBJ2-7, the V gene TRBV28; D is possibly TRBD1 (6 bases). This CDR3 is 15 amino acids long. From germline, CDR1 is MDHEN and CDR2 SYDVKM. V was clipped by 4 bases and J by 4 bases, with 17 bases between them. The CDR3 region has the DNA TGTGCCAGCAGTTCCATCACCGGGACACGATACGAGCAGTACTTC. This gives the protein CASSSITGTRYEQYF.

The chain carries TRBV7-2 and TRBJ2-1; 7 nucleotides line up with TRBD2. The CDR3 runs 16 residues. V gave up 5 bases and J gave up 6 bases; unmatched junction bases: 13. CDR1 is SGHTA and CDR2 is FQGNSA in the germline V gene. The CDR3 DNA reads as TGTGCCAGCAGCCCCCGAGGGCTAGCGGCTCTCAATGAGCAGTTCTTC. Translating gives CASSPRGLAALNEQFF.